A selection of T cell receptor beta chains follows, all from one sample in a study of Ad26.COV2.S vaccination and SARS-CoV-2 variants. Clones were sequenced by immunoSEQ multiplex PCR, and TCRdb holds only the in-frame ones, with some missing. The sample records more than 120,000 clones, 80% to 90% being singletons. The sample was peripheral blood, taken after recovery from COVID-19. The receptors were sampled from a human donor who had recovered from COVID-19. Both conserved end residues are part of each CDR3. D genes are given only for firm matches.

NA	TRBV6-5	CASSRGTPANQPQHF
NA	TRBV7-9	CASSPTSGRETQYF
NA	TRBV6-4	CASSVDPGDYGYTF
TRBD2	TRBV24-1	CATSDSGLAGHKTQYF
TRBD1	TRBV25-1	CASSEEDRVENEQYF
TRBD1	TRBV19	CASKKGQGSNSPLHF
NA	TRBV28	CASSLPDEQYF
NA	TRBV20-1	CSASWTRNEQFF
NA	TRBV7-9	CASSTSGGRGTGELFF
NA	TRBV12-3/TRBV12-4	CASKFRGGNEQYF
NA	TRBV19	CASSHFGVNTEAFF
NA	TRBV12-3/TRBV12-4	CASGQGNTIYF
NA	TRBV4-3	CASSRWGGVAGQFF
NA	TRBV20-1	CSARTGAEAFF
TRBD1	TRBV7-2	CASSPRQGNEQFF
NA	TRBV7-9	CASSFEGVGQPQHF
NA	TRBV28	CASRPISGQPVRNQPQHF
NA	TRBV12-3/TRBV12-4	CASSRQKASRYTF